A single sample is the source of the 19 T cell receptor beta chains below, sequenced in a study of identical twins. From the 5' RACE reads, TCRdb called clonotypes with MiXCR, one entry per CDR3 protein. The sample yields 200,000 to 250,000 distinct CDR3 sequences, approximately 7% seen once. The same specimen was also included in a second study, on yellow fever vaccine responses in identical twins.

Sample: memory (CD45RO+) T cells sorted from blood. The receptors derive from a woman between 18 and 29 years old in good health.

The CDR3 loop is CSARGNKETQYF. In DNA form, the CDR3 reads TGCAGTGCTAGAGGCAATAAAGAGACCCAGTACTTC. The gene calls are TRBV20-1 and TRBJ2-5; D is unresolved. V lost 1 base and J 3 bases, leaving 6 bases between the germline ends. The CDR3 contains 12 residues. CDR1 and CDR2 from the germline V gene are DFQATT and SNEGSKA (reference sequence).

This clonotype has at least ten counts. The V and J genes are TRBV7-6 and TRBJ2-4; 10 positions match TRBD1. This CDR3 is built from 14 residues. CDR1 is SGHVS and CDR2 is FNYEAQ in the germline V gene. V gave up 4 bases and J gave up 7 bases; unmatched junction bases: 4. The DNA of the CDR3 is TGTGCCAGCAGCTCAGGGGACAGGGGTAACATTCAGTACTTC. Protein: CASSSGDRGNIQYF.

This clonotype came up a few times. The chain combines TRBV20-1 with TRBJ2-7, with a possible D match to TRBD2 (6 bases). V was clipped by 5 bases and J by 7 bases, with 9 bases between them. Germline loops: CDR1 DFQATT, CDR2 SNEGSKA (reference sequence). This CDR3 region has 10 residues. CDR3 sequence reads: CSAGREEQYV. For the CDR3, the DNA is TGCAGTGCTGGACGGGAGGAGCAGTACGTC.

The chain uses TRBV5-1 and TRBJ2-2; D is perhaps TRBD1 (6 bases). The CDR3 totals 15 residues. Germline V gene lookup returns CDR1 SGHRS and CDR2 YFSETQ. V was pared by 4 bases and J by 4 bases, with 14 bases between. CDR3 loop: CASSRQDGFTGELFF. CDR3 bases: TGCGCCAGCAGCAGACAGGACGGGTTCACCGGGGAGCTGTTTTTT. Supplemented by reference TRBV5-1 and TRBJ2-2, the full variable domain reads KAGVTQTPRYLIKTRGQQVTLSCSPISGHRSVSWYQQTPGQGLQFLFEYFSETQRNKGNFPGRFSGRQFSNSRSEMNVSTLELGDSALYLCASSRQDGFTGELFFGEGSRLTVL.

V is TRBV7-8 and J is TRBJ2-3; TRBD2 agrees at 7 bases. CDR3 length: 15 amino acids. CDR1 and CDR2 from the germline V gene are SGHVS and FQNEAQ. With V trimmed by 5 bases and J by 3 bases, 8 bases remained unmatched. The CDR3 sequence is CASSPGGWGTDTQYF. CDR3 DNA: TGTGCCAGCAGCCCGGGGGGATGGGGGACAGATACGCAGTATTTT.

CDR3 residues: CASSSTSGRSNEQFF. Here the CDR3 DNA reads TGTGCCAGCAGCTCGACTAGCGGGAGAAGCAATGAGCAGTTCTTC. The gene calls are TRBV5-5 and TRBJ2-1; 12 positions match TRBD2. The V and J ends lost 3 bases and 6 bases, in that order; junction bases with no gene match: 4. There are 15 residues in the CDR3. Germline V gene sequence: CDR1 SGHKS, CDR2 YYEKEE (reference sequence).

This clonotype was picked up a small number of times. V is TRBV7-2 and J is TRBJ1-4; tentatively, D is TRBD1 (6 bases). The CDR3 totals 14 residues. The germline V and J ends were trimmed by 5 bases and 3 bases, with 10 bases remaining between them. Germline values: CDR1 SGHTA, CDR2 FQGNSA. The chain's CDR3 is CASSPGVSNEKLFF. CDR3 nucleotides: TGTGCCAGCAGCCCAGGGGTATCTAATGAAAAACTGTTTTTT.

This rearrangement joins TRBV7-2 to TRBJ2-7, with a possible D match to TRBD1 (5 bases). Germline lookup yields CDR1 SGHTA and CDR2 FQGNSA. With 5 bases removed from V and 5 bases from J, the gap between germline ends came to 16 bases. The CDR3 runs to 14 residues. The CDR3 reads CASSPRTPLDEQYF. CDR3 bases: TGTGCCAGCAGCCCCCGGACACCTCTCGACGAGCAGTACTTC.

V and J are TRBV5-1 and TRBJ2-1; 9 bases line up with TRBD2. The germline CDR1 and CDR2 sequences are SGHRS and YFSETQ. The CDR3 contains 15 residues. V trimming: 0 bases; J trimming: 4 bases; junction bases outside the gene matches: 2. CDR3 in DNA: TGCGCCAGCAGCTTGGCAGCGGGAGGATACAATGAGCAGTTCTTC. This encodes CASSLAAGGYNEQFF. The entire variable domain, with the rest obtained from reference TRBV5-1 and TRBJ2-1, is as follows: KAGVTQTPRYLIKTRGQQVTLSCSPISGHRSVSWYQQTPGQGLQFLFEYFSETQRNKGNFPGRFSGRQFSNSRSEMNVSTLELGDSALYLCASSLAAGGYNEQFFGPGTRLTVL.

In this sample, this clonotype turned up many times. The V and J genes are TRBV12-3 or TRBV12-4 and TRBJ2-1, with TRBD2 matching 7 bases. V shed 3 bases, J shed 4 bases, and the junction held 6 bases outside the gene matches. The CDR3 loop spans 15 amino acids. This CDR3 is CASSFSSGRYNEQFF. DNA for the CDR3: TGTGCCAGCAGTTTCTCTAGCGGCCGATACAATGAGCAGTTCTTC.

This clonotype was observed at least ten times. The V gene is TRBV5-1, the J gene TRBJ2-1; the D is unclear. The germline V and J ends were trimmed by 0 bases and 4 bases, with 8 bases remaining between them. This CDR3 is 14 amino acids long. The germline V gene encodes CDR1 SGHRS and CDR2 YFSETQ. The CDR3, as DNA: TGCGCCAGCAGCTTGGGTGGAGAATACAATGAGCAGTTCTTC. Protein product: CASSLGGEYNEQFF.

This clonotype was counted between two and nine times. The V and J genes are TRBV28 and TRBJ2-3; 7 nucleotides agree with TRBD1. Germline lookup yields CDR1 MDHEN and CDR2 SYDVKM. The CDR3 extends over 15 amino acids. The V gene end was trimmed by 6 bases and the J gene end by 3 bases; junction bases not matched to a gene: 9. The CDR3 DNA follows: TGTGCCAGCAGCCAAGGGGGCCTGGGGACAGATACGCAGTATTTT. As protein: CASSQGGLGTDTQYF.

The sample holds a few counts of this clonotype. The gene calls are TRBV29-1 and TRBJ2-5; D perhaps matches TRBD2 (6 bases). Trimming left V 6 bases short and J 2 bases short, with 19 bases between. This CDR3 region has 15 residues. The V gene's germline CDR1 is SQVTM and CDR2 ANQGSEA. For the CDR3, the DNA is TGCAGCGTGGCCCGGGGCGGGGACTCTCAAGAGACCCAGTACTTC. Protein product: CSVARGGDSQETQYF.

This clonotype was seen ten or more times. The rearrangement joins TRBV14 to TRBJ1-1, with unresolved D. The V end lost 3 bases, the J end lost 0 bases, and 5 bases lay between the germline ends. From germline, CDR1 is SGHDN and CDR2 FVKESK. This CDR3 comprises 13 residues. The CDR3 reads CASSHYMNTEAFF. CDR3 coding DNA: TGTGCCAGCAGCCACTATATGAACACTGAAGCTTTCTTT. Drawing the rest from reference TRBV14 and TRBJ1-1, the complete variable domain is EAGVTQFPSHSVIEKGQTVTLRCDPISGHDNLYWYRRVMGKEIKFLLHFVKESKQDESGMPNNRFLAERTGGTYSTLKVQPAELEDSGVYFCASSHYMNTEAFFGQGTRLTVV.

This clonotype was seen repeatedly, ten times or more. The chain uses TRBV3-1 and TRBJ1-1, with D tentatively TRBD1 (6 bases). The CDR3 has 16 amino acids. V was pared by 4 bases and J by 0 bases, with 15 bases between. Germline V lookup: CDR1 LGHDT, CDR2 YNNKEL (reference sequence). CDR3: CASSPLGGHMNTEAFF. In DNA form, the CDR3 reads TGTGCCAGCAGCCCCCTCGGGGGCCACATGAACACTGAAGCTTTCTTT.

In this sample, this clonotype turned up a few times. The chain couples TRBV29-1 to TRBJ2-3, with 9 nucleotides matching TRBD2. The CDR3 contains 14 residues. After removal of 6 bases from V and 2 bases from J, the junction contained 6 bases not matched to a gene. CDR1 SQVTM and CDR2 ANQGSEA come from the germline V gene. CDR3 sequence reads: CSVLSGSFTDTQYF. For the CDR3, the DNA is TGCAGCGTCCTTAGCGGGAGCTTCACAGATACGCAGTATTTT.

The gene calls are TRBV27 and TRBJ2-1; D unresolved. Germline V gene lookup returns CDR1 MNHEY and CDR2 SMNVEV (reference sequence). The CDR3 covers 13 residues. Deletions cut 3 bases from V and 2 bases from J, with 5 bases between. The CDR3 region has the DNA TGTGCCAGCAGTTTGAGGCCCTACAATGAGCAGTTCTTC. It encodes CASSLRPYNEQFF.

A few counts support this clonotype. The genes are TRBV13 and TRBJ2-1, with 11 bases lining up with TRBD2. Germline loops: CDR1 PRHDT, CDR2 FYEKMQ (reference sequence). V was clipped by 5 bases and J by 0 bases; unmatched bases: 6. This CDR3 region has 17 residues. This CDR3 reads CASSLSTSGSSYNEQFF. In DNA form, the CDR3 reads TGTGCCAGCAGCCTATCCACTAGCGGGAGCTCCTACAATGAGCAGTTCTTC.

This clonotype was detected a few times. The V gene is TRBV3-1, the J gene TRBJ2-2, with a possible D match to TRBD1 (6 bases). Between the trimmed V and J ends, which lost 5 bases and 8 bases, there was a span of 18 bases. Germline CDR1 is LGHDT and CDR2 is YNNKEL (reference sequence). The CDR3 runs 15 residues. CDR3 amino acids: CASSVGNTGSGELFF. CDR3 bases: TGTGCCAGCAGCGTCGGTAACACAGGGTCGGGGGAGCTGTTTTTT. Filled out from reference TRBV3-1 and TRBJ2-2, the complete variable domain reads DTAVSQTPKYLVTQMGNDKSIKCEQNLGHDTMYWYKQDSKKFLKIMFSYNNKELIINETVPNRFSPKSPDKAHLNLHINSLELGDSAVYFCASSVGNTGSGELFFGEGSRLTVL.